This T cell receptor (beta chain) was sequenced during a study of T cells in Graves' hyperthyroidism and ophthalmopathy. Study observations and caveats: Peripheral blood also featured most of the thyroid clonotypes expanded above 0.001.

Remarks on this clonotype: The antigen remains undetermined.

TCR beta CDR3 regions were amplified from RNA transcripts. TCR CDR3 regions were first amplified by RT-PCR with HTBI primers. Via MiXCR, TCRdb re-called the multiplex PCR reads, giving one row per CDR3 protein. The table has about 570,000 distinct CDR3 sequences, just over 45% seen once; the top ten hold about 20%. The V and J ends lost 4 bases and 1 base respectively, with 13 bases between them. The CDR3 length is 15 residues. Germline loops: CDR1 ENHRY, CDR2 SYGVKD. Researchers barred patients who had uncontrolled infection, other autoimmune disease, pregnancy or lactation. The sequenced material came from peripheral blood or thyroid tissue (not recorded which). J is TRBJ2-5 and V is TRBV10-3; possibly TRBD1 for D (6 bases). This receptor was identified in an adult woman with Graves' disease, either hyperthyroidism or ophthalmopathy (not recorded which). The CDR3 sequence: CAISARETGQETQYF. CDR3 in DNA: TGTGCCATCAGTGCTAGAGAGACAGGCCAAGAGACCCAGTACTTC.